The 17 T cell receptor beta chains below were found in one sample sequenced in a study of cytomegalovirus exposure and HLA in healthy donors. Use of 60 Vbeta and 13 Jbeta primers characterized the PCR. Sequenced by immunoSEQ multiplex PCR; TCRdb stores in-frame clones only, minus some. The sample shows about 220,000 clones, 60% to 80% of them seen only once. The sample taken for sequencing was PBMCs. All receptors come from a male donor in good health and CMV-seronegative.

The CDR3 bases are TGTGCCAGCAGTGCTGAGGGGGGGGGTGCCAAAAACATTCAGTACTTC. It encodes CASSAEGGGAKNIQYF. The chain joins TRBV2 to TRBJ2-4, with D maybe TRBD2 (7 bases). The CDR3 loop spans 16 amino acids. Germline CDR1 and CDR2: SNHLY and FYNNEI. Trimming left V 4 bases short and J 1 base short, with 14 bases between. The full variable domain, with the rest looked up from reference TRBV2 and TRBJ2-4, is EPEVTQTPSHQVTQMGQEVILRCVPISNHLYFYWYRQILGQKVEFLVSFYNNEISEKSEIFDDQFSVERPDGSNFTLKIRSTKLEDSAMYFCASSAEGGGAKNIQYFGAGTRLSVL.

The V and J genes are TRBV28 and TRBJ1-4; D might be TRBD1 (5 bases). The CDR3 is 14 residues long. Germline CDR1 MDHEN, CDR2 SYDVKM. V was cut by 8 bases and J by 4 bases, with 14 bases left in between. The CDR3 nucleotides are TGTGCCAGCTCGTCCTTGGGGCTTAATGAAAAACTGTTTTTT. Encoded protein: CASSSLGLNEKLFF.

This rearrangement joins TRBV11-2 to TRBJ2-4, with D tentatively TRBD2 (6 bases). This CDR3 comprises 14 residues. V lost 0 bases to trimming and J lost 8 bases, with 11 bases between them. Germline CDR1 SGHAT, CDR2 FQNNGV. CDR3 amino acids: CASSLDPGVDIQYF. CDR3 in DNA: TGTGCCAGCAGCTTAGACCCGGGGGTAGACATTCAGTACTTC.

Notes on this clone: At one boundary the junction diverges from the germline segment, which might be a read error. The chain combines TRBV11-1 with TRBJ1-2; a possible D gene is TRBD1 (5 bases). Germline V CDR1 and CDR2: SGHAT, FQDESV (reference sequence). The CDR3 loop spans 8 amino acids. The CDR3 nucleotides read TGTGCCAGCAGCCTCGGGACTTTC. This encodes CASSLGTF.

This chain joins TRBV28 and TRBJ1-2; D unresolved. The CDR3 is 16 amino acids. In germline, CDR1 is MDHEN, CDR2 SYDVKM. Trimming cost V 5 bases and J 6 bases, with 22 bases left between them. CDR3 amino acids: CASSTSGIPAIHGYTF. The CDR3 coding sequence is TGTGCCAGCAGTACCTCCGGGATCCCTGCAATTCATGGCTACACCTTC.

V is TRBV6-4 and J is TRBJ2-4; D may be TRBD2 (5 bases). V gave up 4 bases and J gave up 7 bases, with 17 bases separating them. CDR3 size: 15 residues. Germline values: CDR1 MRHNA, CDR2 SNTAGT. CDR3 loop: CASSVDLAGGNIQYF. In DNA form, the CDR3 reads TGTGCCAGCAGTGTCGACCTCGCGGGTGGTAACATTCAGTACTTC.

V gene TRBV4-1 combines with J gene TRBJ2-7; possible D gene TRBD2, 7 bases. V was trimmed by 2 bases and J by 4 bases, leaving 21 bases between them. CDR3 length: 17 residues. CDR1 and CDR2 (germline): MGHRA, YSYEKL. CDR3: CASSQIFSTGTNYEQYF. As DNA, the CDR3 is TGCGCCAGCAGCCAAATATTTTCAACAGGGACTAATTACGAGCAGTACTTC.

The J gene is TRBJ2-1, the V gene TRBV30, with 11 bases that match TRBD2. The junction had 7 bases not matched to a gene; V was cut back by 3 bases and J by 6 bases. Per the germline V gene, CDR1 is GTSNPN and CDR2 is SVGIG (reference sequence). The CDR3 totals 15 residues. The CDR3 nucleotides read TGTGCCTGGAGCCCAGCCGGGACTAGCGGCAATGAGCAGTTCTTC. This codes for CAWSPAGTSGNEQFF.

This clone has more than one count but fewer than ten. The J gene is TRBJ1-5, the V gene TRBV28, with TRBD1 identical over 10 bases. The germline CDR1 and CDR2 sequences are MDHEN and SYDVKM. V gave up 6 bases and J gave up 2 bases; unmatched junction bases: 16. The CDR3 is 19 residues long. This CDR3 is CASRAGTGVPRGGNQPQHF. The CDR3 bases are TGTGCCAGCAGAGCCGGGACAGGGGTCCCCCGTGGGGGCAATCAGCCCCAGCATTTT.

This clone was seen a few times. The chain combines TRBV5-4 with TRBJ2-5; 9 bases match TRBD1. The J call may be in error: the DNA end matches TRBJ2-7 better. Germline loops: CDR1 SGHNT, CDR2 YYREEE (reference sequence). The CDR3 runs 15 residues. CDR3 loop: CASSSVDRGTYEQYF. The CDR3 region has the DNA TGTGCCAGCAGCTCCGTGGACAGGGGAACCTACGAGCAGTACTTC.

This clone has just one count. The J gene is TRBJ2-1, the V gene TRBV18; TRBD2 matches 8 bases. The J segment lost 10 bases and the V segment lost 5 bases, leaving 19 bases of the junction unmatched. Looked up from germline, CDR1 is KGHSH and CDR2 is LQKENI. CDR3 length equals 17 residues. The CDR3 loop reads CASSWSQRGYIQWEQFF. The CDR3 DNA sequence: TGTGCCAGCTCATGGAGTCAGCGGGGGTACATACAATGGGAGCAGTTCTTC.

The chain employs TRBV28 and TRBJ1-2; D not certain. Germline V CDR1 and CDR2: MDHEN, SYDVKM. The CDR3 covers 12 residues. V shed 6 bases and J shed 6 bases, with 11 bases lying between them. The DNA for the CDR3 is TGTGCCAGCAGCGTAGCTGGAAATGGCTACACCTTC. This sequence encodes CASSVAGNGYTF.

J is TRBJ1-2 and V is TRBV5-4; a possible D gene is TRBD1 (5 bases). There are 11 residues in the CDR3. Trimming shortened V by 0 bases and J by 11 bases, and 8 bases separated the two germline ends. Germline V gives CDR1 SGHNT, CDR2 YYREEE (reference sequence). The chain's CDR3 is CASSLGGLYTF. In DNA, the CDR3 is TGTGCCAGCAGCTTGGGGGGCCTATACACCTTC. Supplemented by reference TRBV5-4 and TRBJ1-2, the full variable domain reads ETGVTQSPTHLIKTRGQQVTLRCSSQSGHNTVSWYQQALGQGPQFIFQYYREEENGRGNFPPRFSGLQFPNYSSELNVNALELDDSALYLCASSLGGLYTFGSGTRLTVV.

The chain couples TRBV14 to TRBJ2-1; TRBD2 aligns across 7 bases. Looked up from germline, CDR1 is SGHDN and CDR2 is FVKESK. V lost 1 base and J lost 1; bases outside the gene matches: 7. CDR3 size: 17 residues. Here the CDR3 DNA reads TGTGCCAGCAGCCAAGTATGGGCGGGGGTATCCTACAATGAGCAGTTCTTC. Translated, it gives CASSQVWAGVSYNEQFF.

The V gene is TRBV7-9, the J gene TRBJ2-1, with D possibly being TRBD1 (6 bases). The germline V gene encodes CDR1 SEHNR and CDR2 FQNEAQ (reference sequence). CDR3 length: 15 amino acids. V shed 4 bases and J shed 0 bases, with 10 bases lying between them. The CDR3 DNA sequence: TGTGCCAGCAGCTCCGGACAGAGCTCCTACAATGAGCAGTTCTTC. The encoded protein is CASSSGQSSYNEQFF.

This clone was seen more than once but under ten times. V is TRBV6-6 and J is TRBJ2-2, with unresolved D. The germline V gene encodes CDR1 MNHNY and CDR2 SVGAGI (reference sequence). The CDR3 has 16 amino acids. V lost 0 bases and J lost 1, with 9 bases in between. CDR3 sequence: CASSYSNTKNTGELFF. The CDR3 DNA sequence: TGTGCCAGCAGTTACTCGAATACAAAGAACACCGGGGAGCTGTTTTTT.

The CDR3 here is CASRVMGDSSQNTEAFF. The CDR3 region has the DNA TGTGCCAGTAGGGTTATGGGGGACAGCTCTCAGAACACTGAAGCTTTCTTT. The rearrangement joins TRBV19 to TRBJ1-1; 7 nucleotides agree with TRBD1. CDR3 size: 17 residues. Germline V gene lookup returns CDR1 LNHDA and CDR2 SQIVND (reference sequence). Germline trimming cut 6 bases from V and 1 base from J; bases unmatched to any gene: 14.